Listed below are T cell receptor beta chains from one sample, sequenced in a study of CD8 T cells in ankylosing spondylitis. In TCRdb, the 5' RACE reads were re-called with MiXCR into one record per CDR3 protein. The table lists about 440,000 distinct CDR3 sequences, roughly a sixth of them singletons. Sequenced input: blood, either unsorted or a sorted T cell fraction (not recorded which). The source of these receptors is a male donor with ankylosing spondylitis. CDR3s include the opening cysteine and the closing phenylalanine or tryptophan. The order of the fields is CDR3 DNA, CDR3 protein, V gene, D gene, clone size, CDR3 length, J gene. A D gene is named only where the DNA matches it firmly. Only part of the rows carry a size: once, few, many, or a class if the clone is expanded.

TGTGCCAGCAGTACCTGGACTGACCACACTGAAGCTTTCTTT	CASSTWTDHTEAFF	TRBV27	.	few	14	TRBJ1-1
TGTGCCAGCAGTTTAGTCAAAGGTCCGGAGACCCAGTACTTC	CASSLVKGPETQYF	TRBV12-3/TRBV12-4	.	.	14	TRBJ2-5
TGTGCCAGCAGTTACTCAGCAGGTGCCACCGGGGAGCTGTTTTTT	CASSYSAGATGELFF	TRBV6-2/TRBV6-3	.	.	15	TRBJ2-2
TGTGCCAGCAGTGGGGGGTCTAGCGGGGGGACCTACAATGAGCAGTTCTTC	CASSGGSSGGTYNEQFF	TRBV12-3/TRBV12-4	TRBD2	many	17	TRBJ2-1
TGTGCCAGCAGCTTAAAGATGATGCGGGGGGGCGAGCAGTACTTC	CASSLKMMRGGEQYF	TRBV5-4	TRBD2	.	15	TRBJ2-7
TGCGCCACCAGATGGAGGGGCAGCAATGAGCAGTTCTTC	CATRWRGSNEQFF	TRBV10-2	.	few	13	TRBJ2-1
TGTGCCACCAGTGATGGGCAGGGGGATACCGGGGAGCTGTTTTTT	CATSDGQGDTGELFF	TRBV24-1	TRBD1	few	15	TRBJ2-2
TGTGCCAACCCCGACTCCTCTGGAAACACCATATATTTT	CANPDSSGNTIYF	TRBV25-1	.	few	13	TRBJ1-3
TGTGCCACCAGCAGAGATTTGACCCCTTTAACTGAAGCTTTCTTT	CATSRDLTPLTEAFF	TRBV15	.	many	15	TRBJ1-1
TGCGCCAGCAGCCAAGTAAGCGGGAGAATTCTCAACGAGCAGTACTTC	CASSQVSGRILNEQYF	TRBV4-1	TRBD2	.	16	TRBJ2-7
.	CARWGGGSHPEPNQPQHF	TRBV21-1	.	few	18	TRBJ1-5
TGTGCCAGCAGACGAGGGACCTTGGGTGCCCTAACTAATGAAAAACTGTTTTTT	CASRRGTLGALTNEKLFF	TRBV28	.	.	18	TRBJ1-4
TGCGCCAGCAGCCTGGGACTAGCGGGAGTCGGAATCGGCACAGATACGCAGTATTTT	CASSLGLAGVGIGTDTQYF	TRBV4-1	TRBD2	few	19	TRBJ2-3
TGTGCCAGCAGCGACCGGGACAGGGTCGGCGAGCAGTACTTC	CASSDRDRVGEQYF	TRBV7-9	TRBD1	.	14	TRBJ2-7
TGCAGTGCTAGGCTGGACTACACCGGCACTGAAGCTTTCTTT	CSARLDYTGTEAFF	TRBV20-1	.	few	14	TRBJ1-1
TGCAGTGCTAGCTCGGGGGGTCCTCAGCCCCAGCATTTT	CSASSGGPQPQHF	TRBV20-1	.	few	13	TRBJ1-5
TGTGCCAGCAGTCCAGGGGGCGGGACACCTGAAGCTTTCTTT	CASSPGGGTPEAFF	TRBV7-2	TRBD1	few	14	TRBJ1-1
TGTGCCAGCAGTCCGCGGGGGGCGAACGCCTATGGCTACACCTTC	CASSPRGANAYGYTF	TRBV12-3/TRBV12-4	.	once	15	TRBJ1-2
TGTGCCAGCAGCCTATCCTATCCGGAGACGCCCCTCCACTTT	CASSLSYPETPLHF	TRBV7-9	.	few	14	TRBJ1-6
TGTGCCAGCAGGATGACTAGCTCCCCCTACAATGAGCAGTTCTTC	CASRMTSSPYNEQFF	TRBV6-1	TRBD2	many	15	TRBJ2-1
TGTGCCAGCAGCTTGATGAATGGTGCGGATGAGCAGTTCTTC	CASSLMNGADEQFF	TRBV7-7	.	.	14	TRBJ2-1
TGTGCCAGCAGTCCCCAGCGGCAGGGAGGGGGGGAGCTGTTTTTT	CASSPQRQGGGELFF	TRBV12-3/TRBV12-4	TRBD2	.	15	TRBJ2-2
TGTGCCAGCTCACCACCGACAGCCTCCTACGAGCAGTACTTC	CASSPPTASYEQYF	TRBV18	.	few	14	TRBJ2-7
TGTGCCAGCACCCTCGGGGGTAGGGGTATTTACTATGGCTACACCTTC	CASTLGGRGIYYGYTF	TRBV12-3/TRBV12-4	.	.	16	TRBJ1-2
TGTGCCAGCAGCACCCGGGACACCACGGCAGATACGCAGTATTTT	CASSTRDTTADTQYF	TRBV3-1	.	many	15	TRBJ2-3
TGTGCCAGCACTCTTCAGGGTGGCTATGGCTACACCTTC	CASTLQGGYGYTF	TRBV11-2	.	.	13	TRBJ1-2
TGTGCCATCAGTGAGGGGACAGTAGGCCCCTACGAGCAGTACTTC	CAISEGTVGPYEQYF	TRBV10-3	TRBD1	.	15	TRBJ2-7
TGCAGTGCTAGAGAGGTCAGGGGAGGAGGTGAAAAACTGTTTTTT	CSAREVRGGGEKLFF	TRBV20-1	.	.	15	TRBJ1-4
TGTGCCAGCAGTCCACGGGACAGTCGTACAGACACTGAAGCTTTCTTT	CASSPRDSRTDTEAFF	TRBV12-3/TRBV12-4	TRBD1	many	16	TRBJ1-1
TGTGCCAGCAAAACGACAGGGAAATCCGGGGAGCTGTTTTTT	CASKTTGKSGELFF	TRBV6-2/TRBV6-3	TRBD1	.	14	TRBJ2-2
TGTGCCAGCAGCGTAAAACCGACTAGATCGGAGACCCAGTACTTC	CASSVKPTRSETQYF	TRBV9	.	.	15	TRBJ2-5
TGCGCCAGCAGCTTGGGGGCCGAGAGAACTGAAGCTTTCTTT	CASSLGAERTEAFF	TRBV5-1	.	few	14	TRBJ1-1
TGCAGTGCTGCCAAAGACGAAGAGACCCAGTACTTC	CSAAKDEETQYF	TRBV20-1	.	few	12	TRBJ2-5
TGTGCCAGCAGCACTCTATTCGGGGGCACTGAAGCTTTCTTT	CASSTLFGGTEAFF	TRBV7-2	.	few	14	TRBJ1-1
TGCAGCGTTGGAGATTCACAGCAGTACTTC	CSVGDSQQYF	TRBV29-1	.	.	10	TRBJ2-7
TGTGCCACCAGTGATCTACCGGGACTACCCAGGAGGGAGCAGTTCTTC	CATSDLPGLPRREQFF	TRBV24-1	TRBD2	.	16	TRBJ2-1
TGTGCCAGCAGCCAAGATGAGGGGACCCTCCACTTT	CASSQDEGTLHF	TRBV3-1	.	once	12	TRBJ1-6
TGCGCCAGCAGCCAAGAACCCAGTCCCCAAGAGACCCAGTACTTC	CASSQEPSPQETQYF	TRBV4-3	.	.	15	TRBJ2-5
TGCAGTGCTAGAGGCGGGAGGGCCGGAAGAGGGGAGACCCAGTACTTC	CSARGGRAGRGETQYF	TRBV20-1	TRBD2	once	16	TRBJ2-5
TGTGCCAGCAGCTCGGGCATTATCAAAGAGACCCAGTACTTC	CASSSGIIKETQYF	TRBV6-1	.	few	14	TRBJ2-5
TGTGCCAGCAGTCCCAGGGGGCAGGGGAACAATGAGCAGTTCTTC	CASSPRGQGNNEQFF	TRBV6-2/TRBV6-3	TRBD1	few	15	TRBJ2-1
TGCAGTGCTAGAACCGGACTAGCGGGACGGTGGACGCAGTATTTT	CSARTGLAGRWTQYF	TRBV20-1	TRBD2	.	15	TRBJ2-3
TGCAGTGCTGGTAACAGCTACACAGATACGCAGTATTTT	CSAGNSYTDTQYF	TRBV20-1	.	few	13	TRBJ2-3
TGTGCCAGCAGCTTAGGGGCTGTGAGCCTATACGAGCAGTACTTC	CASSLGAVSLYEQYF	TRBV7-3	.	few	15	TRBJ2-7
TGCAGTGCTAGTGTTCGACAGGGGGCCTCCTACGAGCAGTACTTC	CSASVRQGASYEQYF	TRBV20-1	TRBD1	few	15	TRBJ2-7
TGTGCCAGCAGTATCCGGGGGGTCTTGGAGACCCAGTACTTC	CASSIRGVLETQYF	TRBV6-1	TRBD2	.	14	TRBJ2-5
TGTGCCAGCAGTGGACGGGAGGGGGGAAGGTACGAGCAGTACTTC	CASSGREGGRYEQYF	TRBV7-9	TRBD2	many	15	TRBJ2-7
TGTGCCAGCAGCCGGGACAGGGGGTCCTACGAGCAGTACTTC	CASSRDRGSYEQYF	TRBV3-1	TRBD1	few	14	TRBJ2-7
TGCGCCAGCAGCGTAACGACTCGCTACAATGAGCAGTTCTTC	CASSVTTRYNEQFF	TRBV5-1	.	.	14	TRBJ2-1
TGTGCCAGCTCACCCAGGACTAGCGGGGGACACAATGAGCAGTTCTTC	CASSPRTSGGHNEQFF	TRBV18	TRBD2	.	16	TRBJ2-1
TGTGCCACCAGCAGCAACACCGGGACAACCTCCGTCTACACCTTC	CATSSNTGTTSVYTF	TRBV15	.	few	15	TRBJ1-2
TGTGCCACTCGGCCCCGACAGGGAAGCACTGAAGCTTTCTTT	CATRPRQGSTEAFF	TRBV15	TRBD1	.	14	TRBJ1-1
TGTGCCAGCAGCCTAAGATCCTTGGGCCTTGCCTACGAGCAGTACTTC	CASSLRSLGLAYEQYF	TRBV7-2	.	.	16	TRBJ2-7
TGTGCCAGCTACGGCAGGGGATATGGCTACACCTTC	CASYGRGYGYTF	TRBV12-3/TRBV12-4	.	.	12	TRBJ1-2
TGCGCCAGCAGTGCCGGGCTTAACTCCTACGAGCAGTACTTC	CASSAGLNSYEQYF	TRBV10-1	.	.	14	TRBJ2-7
TGCAGTGCTAGAGATCGTAAGTGGGGAACCGATCAGCCCCAGCATTTT	CSARDRKWGTDQPQHF	TRBV20-1	.	.	16	TRBJ1-5
TGTGCCAGCAGCCGCAGGGCCAACTCCTACGAGCAGTACTTC	CASSRRANSYEQYF	TRBV11-2	.	once	14	TRBJ2-7
TGCGCCAGCAGCTTAACGGAACTAAACACCGGGGAGCTGTTTTTT	CASSLTELNTGELFF	TRBV5-1	.	.	15	TRBJ2-2